The source of this TCR beta chain is a study of cytomegalovirus exposure and HLA in healthy donors. The wider study: The Caucasian-associated ancestry cluster held over 65% of 398 genotyped donors.

With V trimmed by 1 base and J by 3 bases, 9 bases remained unmatched. The germline V gene encodes CDR1 SEHNR and CDR2 FQNEAQ (reference sequence). CDR3 length: 16 amino acids. Study-wide findings and caveats: Sequencing had likely introduced a cluster of highly shared sequence variants as an artifact. Per a later analysis, HLA-associated TCR beta chains showed more clonal expansion than other, equally common TCR beta chains. Analysis was carried out at a later point, and it linked a missense DCLRE1C variant to TCR beta V- and J-gene trimming.

Primers for the PCR totalled 60 Vbeta and 13 Jbeta. The assay was immunoSEQ multiplex PCR, and TCRdb's table has in-frame clones only and misses some. This sample has about 71,000 clones; roughly 67% occur once, and the top ten carry 6.5% to 8%. Comments on this clone: The antigen remains undetermined.

The source is a man aged 35 to 55 in good health and CMV-seropositive. This chain links TRBV7-9 with TRBJ2-7; TRBD1 agrees at 7 bases. The sample comprised PBMCs. As DNA, the CDR3 is TGTGCCAGCAGCTTAGGACAGGGCGGTCTCGTCTACGAGCAGTACTTC. Translated, it gives CASSLGQGGLVYEQYF.